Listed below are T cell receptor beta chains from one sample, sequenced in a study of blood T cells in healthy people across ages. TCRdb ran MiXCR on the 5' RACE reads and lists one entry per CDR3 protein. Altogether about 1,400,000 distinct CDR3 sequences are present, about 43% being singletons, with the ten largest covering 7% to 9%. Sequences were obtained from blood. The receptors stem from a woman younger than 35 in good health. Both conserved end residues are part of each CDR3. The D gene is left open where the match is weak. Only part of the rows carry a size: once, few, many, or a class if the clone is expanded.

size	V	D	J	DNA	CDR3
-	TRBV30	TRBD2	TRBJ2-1	TGTGCCTGGGGACTAGCGGAATACAATGAGCAGTTCTTC	CAWGLAEYNEQFF
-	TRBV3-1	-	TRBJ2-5	TGTGCCAGCAGCCAAGAACAGGGAAAAAGGACCCAGTACTTC	CASSQEQGKRTQYF
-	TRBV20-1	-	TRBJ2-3	TGCAGTGCTACCTTCCGGGGGTATGGGACAGATACGCAGTATTTT	CSATFRGYGTDTQYF
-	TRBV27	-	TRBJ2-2	TGTGCCAGCAGCCTCTTAGTTTCTACCGGGGAGCTGTTTTTT	CASSLLVSTGELFF
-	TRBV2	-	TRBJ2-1	TGTGCCAGCAGGGGTCTAAGCTCCTACAATGAGCAGTTCTTC	CASRGLSSYNEQFF
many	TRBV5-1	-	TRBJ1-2	TGCGCCAGCAGCGCCGGGACCGCCTATGGCTACACCTTC	CASSAGTAYGYTF
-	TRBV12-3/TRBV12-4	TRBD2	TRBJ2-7	TGTGCCAGCAGCTTACTTGGACTAGTTCAAGCCCAGTACTTC	CASSLLGLVQAQYF
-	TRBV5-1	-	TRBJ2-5	TGCGCCAGCAGCTTGAGGGTCACAGGAGGGTACCAAGAGACCCAGTACTTC	CASSLRVTGGYQETQYF
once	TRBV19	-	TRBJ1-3	TGTGCCAGTACAACTAACTACAGGGACTACTCTGGAAACACCATATATTTT	CASTTNYRDYSGNTIYF
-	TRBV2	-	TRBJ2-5	TGTGCCAGCACGGTCCAAGAGACCCAGTACTTC	CASTVQETQYF
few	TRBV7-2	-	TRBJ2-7	TGTGCCAGCAGCCTACTACTAATTAGGGCGGCGGGCGAGCAGTACTTC	CASSLLLIRAAGEQYF
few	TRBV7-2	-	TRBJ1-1	TGTGCCAGCAGCTTAGTTTGGACCACGAACACTGAAGCTTTCTTT	CASSLVWTTNTEAFF
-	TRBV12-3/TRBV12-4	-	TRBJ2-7	TGTGCCAGCAGCCACGGTGTTGGGGGAAGGACCTACGAGCAGTACTTC	CASSHGVGGRTYEQYF
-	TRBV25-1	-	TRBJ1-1	TGTGCCAGCAGTATCGGGGATACCACTGAAGCTTTCTTT	CASSIGDTTEAFF
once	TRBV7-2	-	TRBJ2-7	TGTCCCAGCAGCTCCACCAGCGGGCTCTCCTACGAGCAGTACTTC	CPSSSTSGLSYEQYF
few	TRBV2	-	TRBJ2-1	TGTGCCAGCAGTGACGGTAGGGCCTACAATGAGCAGTTCTTC	CASSDGRAYNEQFF
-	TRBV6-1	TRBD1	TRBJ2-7	TGTGCCAGCAGTGACCCGACAGGGGCCTCCTACGAGCAGTACTTC	CASSDPTGASYEQYF
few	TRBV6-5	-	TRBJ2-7	TGTGCCAGCAGTTACTCTGGAGGGGTTATCTACGAGCAGTACTTC	CASSYSGGVIYEQYF
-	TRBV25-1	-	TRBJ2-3	TGTGCCAGCAGTGAATATAAGGCGGGCACAGATACGCAGTATTTT	CASSEYKAGTDTQYF
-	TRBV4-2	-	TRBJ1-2	TGTGCCAGCAGCCAAGACTGGACACTAAATCACTATGGCTACACCTTC	CASSQDWTLNHYGYTF
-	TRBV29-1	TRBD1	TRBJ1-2	TGCAGCGTCCACACGGGACAGGGCTACACCTTC	CSVHTGQGYTF
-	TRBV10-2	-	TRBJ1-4	TGCGCCAGCAGTGCTCCCGCAACTAATGAAAAACTGTTTTTT	CASSAPATNEKLFF
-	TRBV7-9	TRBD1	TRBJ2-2	TGTGCCAGCAGCCCTAGGGTCCGACAGGGGAACGTCGGGGAGCTGTTTTTT	CASSPRVRQGNVGELFF
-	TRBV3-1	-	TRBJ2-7	TGTGCCAGCAGCCAAGACAAATATCCCCCAGGAGACGAGCAGTACTTC	CASSQDKYPPGDEQYF
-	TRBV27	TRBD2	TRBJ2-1	TGTGCCAGCAGTTCTGATCTAGCGGGGGGTTACAATGAGCAGTTCTTC	CASSSDLAGGYNEQFF
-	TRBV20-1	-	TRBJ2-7	TGCAGTGCAACGTCCAGGGGTTCCGCGTACAATGAGCAGTACTTC	CSATSRGSAYNEQYF
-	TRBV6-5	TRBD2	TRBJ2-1	TGTGCCAGCAGTTCCCCTGGGACTAGCTCCTACAATGAGCAGTTCTTC	CASSSPGTSSYNEQFF
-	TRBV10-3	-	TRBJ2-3	TGTGCCATCAGTGATGGGTGGGCAGATACGCAGTATTTT	CAISDGWADTQYF
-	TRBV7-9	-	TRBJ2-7	TGTGCCAGCATTAGCGGTTCCCGGGAGCAGTACTTC	CASISGSREQYF
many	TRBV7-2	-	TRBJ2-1	TGTGCCAGCAGCTTATCGGGCTACCAGCAGTTCTTC	CASSLSGYQQFF
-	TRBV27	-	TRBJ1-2	TGTGCCAGCACCCCCTCGGAGGGGAACTATGGCTACACCTTC	CASTPSEGNYGYTF
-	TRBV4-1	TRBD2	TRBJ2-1	TGCGCCAGCAGCCAAGGGGGGACTAGCGCGGGATACTCCTACAATGAGCAGTTCTTC	CASSQGGTSAGYSYNEQFF
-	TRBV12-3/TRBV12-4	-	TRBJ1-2	TGTGCCAGCAGACTCCGGGAAAACTATGGCTACACCTTC	CASRLRENYGYTF
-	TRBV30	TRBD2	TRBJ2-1	TGTGCCTGCGGACTAGCGGGAGGTTACAATGAGCAGTTCTTC	CACGLAGGYNEQFF
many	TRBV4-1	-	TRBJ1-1	TGCGCCAGCAGCCCCATTTCCCAGGACACTGAAGCTTTCTTT	CASSPISQDTEAFF
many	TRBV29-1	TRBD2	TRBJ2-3	TGCAGCGTTGAAGATTTGTGGGGGAGGGCAGATACGCAGTATTTT	CSVEDLWGRADTQYF
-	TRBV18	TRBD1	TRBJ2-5	TGTGCCAGCTCACCTGGGACAGGGCTTTTAAAGACCCAGTACTTC	CASSPGTGLLKTQYF
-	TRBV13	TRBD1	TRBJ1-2	TGTGCCAGCAGCCTAACCTCTCTGTACAGGGGGAATGGCTACACCTTC	CASSLTSLYRGNGYTF
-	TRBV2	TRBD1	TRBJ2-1	TGTGCCAGCAGTGGCCTCCAGGGGGAATCCTACAATGAGCAGTTCTTC	CASSGLQGESYNEQFF
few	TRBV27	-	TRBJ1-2	TGTGCCAGCAGTCCCTACGACAGAGCTAACTATGGCTACACCTTC	CASSPYDRANYGYTF
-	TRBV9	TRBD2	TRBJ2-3	TGTGCCAGCAGCCTACCGTGGACTAGCGGGGGGATCACAGATACGCAGTATTTT	CASSLPWTSGGITDTQYF
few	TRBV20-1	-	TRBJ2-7	TGCAGTGCTAGAGCTGGGGTTTATACTCCTGAGTACGAGCAGTACTTC	CSARAGVYTPEYEQYF
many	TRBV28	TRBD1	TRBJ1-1	TGTGCCAGCAGGGTGGGGACAGTCACTGAAGCTTTCTTT	CASRVGTVTEAFF
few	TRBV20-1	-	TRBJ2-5	TGCAGTGCCCGGCCGGGCTCTCAAGAGACCCAGTACTTC	CSARPGSQETQYF
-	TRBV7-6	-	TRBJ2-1	TGTGCCAGCAGCTTGAGTTCAACCCTCTCCTACAATGAGCAGTTCTTC	CASSLSSTLSYNEQFF
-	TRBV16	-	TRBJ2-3	TGTGCCAGCAGCCAAGGGGGCGCATTCGATACGCAGTATTTT	CASSQGGAFDTQYF
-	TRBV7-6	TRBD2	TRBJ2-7	TGTGCCAGCAGCCCACAGAGTAGCGGGGGCACCTACGAGCAGTACTTC	CASSPQSSGGTYEQYF
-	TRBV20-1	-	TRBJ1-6	TGCAGTGCTAGGGGGGGTCATGTCCTCCACTTT	CSARGGHVLHF
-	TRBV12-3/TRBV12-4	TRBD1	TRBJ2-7	TGTGCCAGCAGACCGGGACAGGGGAGCTACAATGAGCAGTACTTC	CASRPGQGSYNEQYF
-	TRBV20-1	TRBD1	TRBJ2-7	TGCAGTGCCGACTACAGGGGGTACGAGCAGTACTTC	CSADYRGYEQYF
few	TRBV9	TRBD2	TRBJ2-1	TGTGCCAGCAGCGTAGAGTACGGGGGGGCTTACAATGAGCAGTTCTTC	CASSVEYGGAYNEQFF
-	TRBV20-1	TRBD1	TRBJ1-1	TGCAGCACGGGACAGCCGAACACTGAAGCTTTCTTT	CSTGQPNTEAFF
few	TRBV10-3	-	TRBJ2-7	TGTGCCATCAGTGCGGAGCAGGGGATGAACGAGCAGTACTTC	CAISAEQGMNEQYF
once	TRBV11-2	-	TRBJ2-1	TGTGCCAGCAGCCTAGATAGGCGTCAATACATCAATGAGCAGTTCTTC	CASSLDRRQYINEQFF
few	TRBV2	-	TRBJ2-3	TGTGCCAGCAGTGACGAGGGGCGAACGCAGTATTTT	CASSDEGRTQYF
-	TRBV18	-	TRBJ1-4	TGTGCCAGCTCATCCTCTATTACAGGGACTAATGAAAAACTGTTTTTT	CASSSSITGTNEKLFF
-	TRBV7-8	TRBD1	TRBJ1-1	TGTGCCAGCAGTTTCCGGGACAGGGGGCGCGGGGGCACTGAAGCTTTCTTT	CASSFRDRGRGGTEAFF
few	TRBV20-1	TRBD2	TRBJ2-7	TGCAGTGCCAAGATAGCGGGGGGGACCTGGGAGCAGTACTTC	CSAKIAGGTWEQYF
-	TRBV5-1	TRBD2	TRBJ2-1	TGCGCCAGCAGCTTGTTTGACGGGAGGGCCGATGAGCAGTTCTTC	CASSLFDGRADEQFF
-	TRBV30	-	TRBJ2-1	TGTGCCTGGGGTGTACTGGCAGGGGACTACAATGAGCAGTTCTTC	CAWGVLAGDYNEQFF